This T cell receptor (beta chain) was identified during a study of Tregs in tolerant kidney transplant recipients. Study information: CD4+CD25+CD127- cells came from approximately three-day belatacept mixed lymphocyte reactions, some with roughly 5-day graft donor restimulation. Sorting used antibodies to exclude donor cells. Study outcomes and limitations: No direct test of biological reproducibility was done here.

A note on this clone: Its target is unknown.

The method was immunoSEQ multiplex PCR; TCRdb's version includes in-frame clones alone and lacks a portion of them. Of tens of thousands of clones in the sample, 95% are singletons; the top ten hold around 0.38%. The V and J ends lost 7 bases and 5 bases respectively, with 12 bases between them. Germline V gives CDR1 SQVTM, CDR2 ANQGSEA. The CDR3 is 11 residues long. The V call is TRBV29-1, the J call TRBJ2-7, with a possible D match to TRBD1 (6 bases). This clonotype originated in a human donor in good health. The material sequenced was Tregs from blood cultured with allogeneic cells. This chain's CDR3 is CSGGQSHEQYF. Written as DNA, the CDR3 is TGCAGCGGTGGACAGTCCCACGAGCAGTACTTC.